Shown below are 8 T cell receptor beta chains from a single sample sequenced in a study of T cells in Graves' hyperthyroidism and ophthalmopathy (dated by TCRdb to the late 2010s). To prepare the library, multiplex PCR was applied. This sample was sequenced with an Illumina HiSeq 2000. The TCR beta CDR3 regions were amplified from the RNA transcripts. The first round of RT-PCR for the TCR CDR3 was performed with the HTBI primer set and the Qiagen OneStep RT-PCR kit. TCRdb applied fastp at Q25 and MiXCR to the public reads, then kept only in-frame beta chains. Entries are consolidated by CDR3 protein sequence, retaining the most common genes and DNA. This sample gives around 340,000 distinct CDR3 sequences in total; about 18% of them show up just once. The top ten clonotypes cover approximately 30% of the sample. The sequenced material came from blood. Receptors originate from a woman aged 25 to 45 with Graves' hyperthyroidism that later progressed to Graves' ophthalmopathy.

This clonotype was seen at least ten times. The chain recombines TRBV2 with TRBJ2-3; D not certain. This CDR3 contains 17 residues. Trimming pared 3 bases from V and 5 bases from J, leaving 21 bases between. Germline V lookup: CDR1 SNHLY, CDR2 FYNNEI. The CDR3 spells CASSDSLGSLKRDTQYF. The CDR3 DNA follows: TGTGCCAGCAGTGACAGTCTAGGTTCACTAAAACGAGATACGCAGTATTTT. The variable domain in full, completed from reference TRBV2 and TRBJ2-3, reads EPEVTQTPSHQVTQMGQEVILRCVPISNHLYFYWYRQILGQKVEFLVSFYNNEISEKSEIFDDQFSVERPDGSNFTLKIRSTKLEDSAMYFCASSDSLGSLKRDTQYFGPGTRLTVL.

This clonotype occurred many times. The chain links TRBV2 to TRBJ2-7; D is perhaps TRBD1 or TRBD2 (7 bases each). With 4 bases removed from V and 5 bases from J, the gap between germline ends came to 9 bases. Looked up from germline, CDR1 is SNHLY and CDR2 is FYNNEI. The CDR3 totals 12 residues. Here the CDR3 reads CASSAGGDEQYF. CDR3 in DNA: TGTGCCAGCAGTGCAGGGGGGGACGAGCAGTACTTC.

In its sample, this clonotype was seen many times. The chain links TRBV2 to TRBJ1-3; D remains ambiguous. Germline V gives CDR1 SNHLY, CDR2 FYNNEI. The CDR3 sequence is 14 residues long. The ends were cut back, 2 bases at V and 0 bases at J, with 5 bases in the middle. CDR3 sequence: CASSEIISGNTIYF. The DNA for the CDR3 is TGTGCCAGCAGTGAAATAATCTCTGGAAACACCATATATTTT.

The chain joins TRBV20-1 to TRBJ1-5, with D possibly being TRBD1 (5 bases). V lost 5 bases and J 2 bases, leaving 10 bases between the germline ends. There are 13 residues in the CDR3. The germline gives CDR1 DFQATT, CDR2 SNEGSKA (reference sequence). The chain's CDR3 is CSAGGSGNQPQHF. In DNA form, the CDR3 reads TGCAGTGCTGGGGGGAGCGGCAATCAGCCCCAGCATTTT.

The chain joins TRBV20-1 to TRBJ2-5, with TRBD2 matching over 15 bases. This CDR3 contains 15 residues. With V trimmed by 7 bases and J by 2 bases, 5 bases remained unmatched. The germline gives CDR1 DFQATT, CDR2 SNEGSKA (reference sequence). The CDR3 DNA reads TGCAGTGTCTTAGGACTAGCGGGAGGGCAAGAGACCCAGTACTTC. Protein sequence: CSVLGLAGGQETQYF.

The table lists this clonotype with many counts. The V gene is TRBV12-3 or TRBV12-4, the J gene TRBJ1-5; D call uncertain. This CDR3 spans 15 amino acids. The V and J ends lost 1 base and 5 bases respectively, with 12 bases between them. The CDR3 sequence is CASSLGVREHQPQHF. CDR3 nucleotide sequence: TGTGCCAGCAGTTTAGGCGTCCGTGAGCATCAGCCCCAGCATTTT.

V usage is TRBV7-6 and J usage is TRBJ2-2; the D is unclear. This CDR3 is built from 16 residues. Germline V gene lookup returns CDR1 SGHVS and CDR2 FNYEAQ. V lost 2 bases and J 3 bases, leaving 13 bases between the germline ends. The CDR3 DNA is TGTGCCAGCAGCTTAATCGCTAGATCGGACACCGGGGAGCTGTTTTTT. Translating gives CASSLIARSDTGELFF.

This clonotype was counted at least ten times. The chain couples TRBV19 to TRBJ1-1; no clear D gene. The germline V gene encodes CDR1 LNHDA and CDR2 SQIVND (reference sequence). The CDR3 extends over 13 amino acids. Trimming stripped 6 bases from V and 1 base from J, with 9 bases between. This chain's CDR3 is CASSRARNTEAFF. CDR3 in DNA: TGTGCCAGTAGCCGGGCGCGGAACACTGAAGCTTTCTTT.